These T cell receptor beta chains were read from a single sample in a study of Tregs in tolerant kidney transplant recipients. Produced via immunoSEQ multiplex PCR; TCRdb's table is partial and in-frame only. The table shows tens of thousands of clones, with around 94% occurring only once. Sequenced sample: CD8+ T cells from blood. The receptors stem from a human donor in good health. The CDR3 runs from the conserved cysteine through the conserved F or W. D genes are given only for firm matches. Size values are once, few and many counts, or a class for expanded clones, and some rows have none.

-,TRBV6-6,-,TRBJ1-1,14,CASIITGTYTEAFF,TGTGCCAGCATCATTACCGGGACCTACACTGAAGCTTTCTTT
TRBD1,TRBV9,-,TRBJ1-1,16,CASSVATGTDRLEAFF,TGTGCCAGCAGCGTAGCTACGGGGACAGACCGGCTTGAAGCTTTCTTT
-,TRBV2,-,TRBJ2-7,13,CASSDRVSYEQYF,TGTGCCAGCAGTGACAGGGTCTCCTACGAGCAGTACTTC
TRBD1,TRBV2,-,TRBJ1-3,16,CASRAGQNLSGNTIYF,TGTGCCAGCAGAGCGGGACAGAACCTCTCTGGAAACACCATATATTTT
-,TRBV2,-,TRBJ2-1,12,CARGSGYNEQFF,TGTGCCAGGGGTAGCGGCTACAATGAGCAGTTCTTC
-,TRBV7-9,-,TRBJ2-3,14,CASSQQGTADTQYF,TGTGCCAGCAGCCAACAGGGTACCGCAGATACGCAGTATTTT
TRBD2,TRBV9,-,TRBJ2-2,18,CASSVAPTSGVNTGELFF,TGTGCCAGCAGCGTAGCCCCAACTAGCGGGGTAAACACCGGGGAGCTGTTTTTT
-,TRBV7-9,-,TRBJ2-7,13,CASFGDLIYEQYF,TGTGCCAGCTTCGGGGACTTAATCTACGAGCAGTACTTC
-,TRBV9,-,TRBJ2-5,15,CASSVHQALGETQYF,TGTGCCAGCAGCGTACATCAAGCACTGGGCGAGACCCAGTACTTC
TRBD2,TRBV5-1,-,TRBJ2-3,17,CASSGVLGGSASDTQYF,TGCGCCAGCAGCGGGGTGCTGGGCGGGAGTGCGTCAGATACGCAGTATTTT
-,TRBV27,-,TRBJ1-1,13,CASGLFRDTEAFF,TGTGCCAGCGGACTCTTCCGGGACACCGAAGCTTTCTTT
-,TRBV19,-,TRBJ1-5,14,CASSIRDSNQPQHF,TGTGCCAGTAGTATAAGGGATAGCAATCAGCCCCAGCATTTT
-,TRBV7-7,-,TRBJ2-1,13,CASSSGAYNEQFF,TGTGCTAGCAGTAGCGGAGCCTACAATGAGCAGTTCTTC
-,TRBV4-1,-,TRBJ1-2,15,CASSPLYGQKYGYTF,TGCGCCAGCAGCCCACTATACGGACAGAAATATGGCTACACCTTC
TRBD1,TRBV6-1,-,TRBJ1-6,15,CASSKSDRGDSPLHF,TGTGCCAGCAGTAAATCAGACAGGGGGGATTCACCCCTCCACTTT
-,TRBV7-9,once,TRBJ1-2,12,CASSLESGGYTF,TGTGCCAGCAGCTTGGAATCGGGTGGCTACACCTTC
-,TRBV5-1,-,TRBJ2-1,14,CASSLVGSYNEQFF,TGCGCCAGCAGCTTGGTCGGTTCCTACAATGAGCAGTTCTTC
-,TRBV6-5,once,TRBJ2-5,14,CASSYGDGGETQYF,TGTGCCAGCAGTTACGGCGATGGAGGGGAGACCCAGTACTTC
-,TRBV5-4,-,TRBJ2-5,15,CASSDGGWGQETQYF,TGTGCCAGCAGCGACGGAGGCTGGGGGCAAGAGACCCAGTACTTC
TRBD1,TRBV6-5,-,TRBJ2-7,14,CASSYYRGDYEQYF,TGTGCCAGCAGTTACTACAGGGGGGACTACGAGCAGTACTTC
-,TRBV9,-,TRBJ2-7,14,CASNTGPPSYEQYF,TGTGCCAGCAACACCGGACCGCCCTCCTACGAGCAGTACTTC
-,TRBV6-5,-,TRBJ2-1,16,CASSSPGLGNYNEQFF,TGTGCCAGCAGTTCCCCGGGACTGGGCAACTACAATGAGCAGTTCTTC
-,TRBV19,-,TRBJ1-2,14,CASINRALSYGYTF,TGTGCCAGTATTAACCGGGCCCTATCCTATGGCTACACCTTC
-,TRBV4-1,-,TRBJ2-7,15,CASSQDSGAVDEQYF,TGCGCCAGCAGCCAAGATTCGGGGGCGGTCGACGAGCAGTACTTC
TRBD1,TRBV27,-,TRBJ2-7,14,CASSPDLDRAEQYF,TGTGCCAGCAGTCCTGACCTCGACAGGGCCGAGCAGTACTTC
TRBD2,TRBV14,-,TRBJ2-1,21,CASSQDSLSGFVRREIYEQFF,TGTGCCAGCAGCCAAGATTCTCTTTCAGGTTTCGTTCGGCGGGAGATCTATGAGCAGTTCTTC